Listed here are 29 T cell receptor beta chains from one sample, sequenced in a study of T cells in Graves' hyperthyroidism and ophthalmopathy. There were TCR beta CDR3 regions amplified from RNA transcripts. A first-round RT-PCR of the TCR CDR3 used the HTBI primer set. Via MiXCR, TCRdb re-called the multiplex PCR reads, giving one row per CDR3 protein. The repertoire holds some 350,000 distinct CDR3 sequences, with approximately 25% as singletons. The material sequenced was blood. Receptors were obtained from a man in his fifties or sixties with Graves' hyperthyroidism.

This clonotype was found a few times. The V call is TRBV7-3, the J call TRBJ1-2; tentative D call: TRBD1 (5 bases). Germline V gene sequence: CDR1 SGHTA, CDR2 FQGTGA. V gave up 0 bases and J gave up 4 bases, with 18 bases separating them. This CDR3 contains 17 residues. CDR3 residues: CASSLTGSGGGFYGYTF. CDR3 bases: TGTGCCAGCAGCTTAACCGGATCGGGGGGGGGGTTCTATGGCTACACCTTC.

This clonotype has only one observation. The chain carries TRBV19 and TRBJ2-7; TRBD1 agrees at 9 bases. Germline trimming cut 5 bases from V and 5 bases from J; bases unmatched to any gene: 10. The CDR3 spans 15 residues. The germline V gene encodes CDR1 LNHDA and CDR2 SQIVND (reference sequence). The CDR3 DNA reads TGTGCCAGTAGTGCCGTCCCGGGACAGGGCCACGAGCAGTACTTC. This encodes CASSAVPGQGHEQYF. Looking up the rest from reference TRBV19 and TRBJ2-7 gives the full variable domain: DGGITQSPKYLFRKEGQNVTLSCEQNLNHDAMYWYRQDPGQGLRLIYYSQIVNDFQKGDIAEGYSVSREKKESFPLTVTSAQKNPTAFYLCASSAVPGQGHEQYFGPGTRLTVT.

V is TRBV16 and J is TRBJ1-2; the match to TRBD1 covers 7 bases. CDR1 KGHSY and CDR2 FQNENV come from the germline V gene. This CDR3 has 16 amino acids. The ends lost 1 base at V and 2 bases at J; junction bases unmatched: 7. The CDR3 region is CASSQYPTGPNYGYTF. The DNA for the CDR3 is TGTGCCAGCAGCCAATACCCGACAGGGCCAAACTATGGCTACACCTTC.

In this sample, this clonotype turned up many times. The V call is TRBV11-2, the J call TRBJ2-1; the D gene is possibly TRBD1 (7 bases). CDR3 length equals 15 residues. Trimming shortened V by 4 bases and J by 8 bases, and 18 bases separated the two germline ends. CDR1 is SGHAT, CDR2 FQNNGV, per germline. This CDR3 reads CASSYRQGWGDEQFF. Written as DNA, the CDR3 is TGTGCCAGCAGCTATCGACAGGGTTGGGGGGATGAGCAGTTCTTC.

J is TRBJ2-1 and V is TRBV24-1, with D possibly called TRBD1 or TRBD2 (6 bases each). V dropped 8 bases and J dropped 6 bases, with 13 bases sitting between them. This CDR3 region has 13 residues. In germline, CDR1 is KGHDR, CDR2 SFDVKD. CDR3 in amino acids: CATMPRGRNEQFF. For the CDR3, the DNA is TGTGCCACCATGCCACGGGGGCGCAATGAGCAGTTCTTC.

CDR3 in amino acids: CASSRINSEKLFF. The CDR3 bases are TGTGCCAGCAGTCGGATTAACAGTGAAAAACTGTTTTTT. V and J are TRBV12-3 or TRBV12-4 and TRBJ1-4; unclear D gene. This CDR3 spans 13 amino acids. V was clipped by 5 bases and J by 7 bases, with 11 bases between them.

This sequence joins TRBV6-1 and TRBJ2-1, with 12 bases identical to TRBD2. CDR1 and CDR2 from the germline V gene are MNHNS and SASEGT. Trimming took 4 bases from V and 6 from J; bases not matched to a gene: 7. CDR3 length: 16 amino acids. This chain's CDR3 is CASSASGTSGFNEQFF. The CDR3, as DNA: TGTGCCAGCAGTGCATCCGGGACTAGCGGGTTCAATGAGCAGTTCTTC.

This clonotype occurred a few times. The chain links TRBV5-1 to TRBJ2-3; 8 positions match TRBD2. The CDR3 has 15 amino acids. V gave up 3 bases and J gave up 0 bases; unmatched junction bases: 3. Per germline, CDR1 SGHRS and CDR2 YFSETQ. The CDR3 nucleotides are TGCGCCAGCAGCTGGACTAGCCCAAGCACAGATACGCAGTATTTT. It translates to CASSWTSPSTDTQYF.

CDR3 loop: CASSQVQGFNSPLHF. The CDR3 DNA follows: TGTGCCAGCAGCCAGGTTCAAGGGTTCAACTCACCCCTCCACTTT. The rearrangement uses TRBV16 and TRBJ1-6; no reliable D call. The germline gives CDR1 KGHSY, CDR2 FQNENV. The CDR3 sequence is 15 residues long. Trimming pared 3 bases from V and 10 bases from J, leaving 16 bases between.

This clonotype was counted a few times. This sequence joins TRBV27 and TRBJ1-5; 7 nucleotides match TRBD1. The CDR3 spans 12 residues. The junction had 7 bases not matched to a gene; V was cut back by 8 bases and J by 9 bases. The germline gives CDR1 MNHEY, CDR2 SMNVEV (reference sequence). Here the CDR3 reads CASSTGVGPQHF. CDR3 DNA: TGTGCCAGCTCAACAGGGGTAGGGCCCCAGCATTTT.

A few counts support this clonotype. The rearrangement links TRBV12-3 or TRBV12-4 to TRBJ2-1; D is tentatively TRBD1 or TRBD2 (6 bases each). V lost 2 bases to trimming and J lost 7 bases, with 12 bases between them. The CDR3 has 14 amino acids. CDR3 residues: CASSLITGANEQFF. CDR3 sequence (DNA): TGTGCCAGCAGTTTAATAACGGGGGCGAATGAGCAGTTCTTC.

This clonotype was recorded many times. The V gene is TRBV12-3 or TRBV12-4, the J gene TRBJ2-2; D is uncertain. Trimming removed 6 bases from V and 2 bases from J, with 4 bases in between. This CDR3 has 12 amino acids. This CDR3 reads CASRYNTGELFF. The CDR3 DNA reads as TGTGCCAGCAGGTATAACACCGGGGAGCTGTTTTTT.

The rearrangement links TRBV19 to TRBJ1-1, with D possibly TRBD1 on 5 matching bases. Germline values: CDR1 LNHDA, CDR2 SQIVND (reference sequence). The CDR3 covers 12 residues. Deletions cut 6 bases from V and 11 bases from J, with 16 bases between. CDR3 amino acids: CASSPQGSRAFF. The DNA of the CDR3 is TGTGCCAGTAGCCCCCAGGGTTCGCGGGCTTTCTTT.

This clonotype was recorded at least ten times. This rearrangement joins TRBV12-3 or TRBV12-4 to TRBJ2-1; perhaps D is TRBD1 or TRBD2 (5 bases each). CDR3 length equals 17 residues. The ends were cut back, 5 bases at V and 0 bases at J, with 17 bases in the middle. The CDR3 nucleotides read TGTGCCAGCAGTCACCGAGGGGTTGGGGCCTCCTACAATGAGCAGTTCTTC. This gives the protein CASSHRGVGASYNEQFF.

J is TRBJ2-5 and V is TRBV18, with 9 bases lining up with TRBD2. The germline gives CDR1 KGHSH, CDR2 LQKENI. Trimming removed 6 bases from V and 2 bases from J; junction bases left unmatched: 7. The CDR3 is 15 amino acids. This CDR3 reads CASSLAGTVQETQYF. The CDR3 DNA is TGTGCCAGCTCCCTAGCGGGAACGGTACAAGAGACCCAGTACTTC.

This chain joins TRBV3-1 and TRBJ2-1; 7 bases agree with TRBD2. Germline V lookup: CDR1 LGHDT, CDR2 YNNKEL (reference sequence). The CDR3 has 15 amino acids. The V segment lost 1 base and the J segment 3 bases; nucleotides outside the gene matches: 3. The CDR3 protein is CASSQARDYYNEQFF. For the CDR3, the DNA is TGTGCCAGCAGCCAAGCCCGGGACTACTACAATGAGCAGTTCTTC.

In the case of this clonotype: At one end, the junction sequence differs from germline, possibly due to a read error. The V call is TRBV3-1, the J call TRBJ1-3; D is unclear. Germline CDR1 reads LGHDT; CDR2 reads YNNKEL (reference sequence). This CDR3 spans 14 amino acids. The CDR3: CASSQKGSGNTIYF. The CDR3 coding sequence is TGTGCCAGCAGCCAAAAAGGGTCTGGCAACACCATATATTTT.

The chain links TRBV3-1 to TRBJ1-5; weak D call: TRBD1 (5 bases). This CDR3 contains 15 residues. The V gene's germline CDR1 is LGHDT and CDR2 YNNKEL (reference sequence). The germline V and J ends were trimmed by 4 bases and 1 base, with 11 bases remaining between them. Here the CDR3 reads CASSPTWGSNQPQHF. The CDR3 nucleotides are TGTGCCAGCAGCCCGACCTGGGGGAGCAATCAGCCCCAGCATTTT.

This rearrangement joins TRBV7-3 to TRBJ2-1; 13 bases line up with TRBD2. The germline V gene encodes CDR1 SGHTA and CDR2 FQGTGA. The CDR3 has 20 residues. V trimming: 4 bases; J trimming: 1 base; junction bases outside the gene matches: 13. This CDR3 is CASSSLPATSGRSSYNEQFF. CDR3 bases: TGTGCCAGCAGCTCTTTGCCGGCGACTAGCGGGAGGTCATCCTACAATGAGCAGTTCTTC.

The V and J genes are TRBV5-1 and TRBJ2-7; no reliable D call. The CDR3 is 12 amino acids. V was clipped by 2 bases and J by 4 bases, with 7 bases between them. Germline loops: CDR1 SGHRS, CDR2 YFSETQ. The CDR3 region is CASSFNGYEQYF. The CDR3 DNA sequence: TGCGCCAGCAGCTTTAATGGGTACGAGCAGTACTTC.

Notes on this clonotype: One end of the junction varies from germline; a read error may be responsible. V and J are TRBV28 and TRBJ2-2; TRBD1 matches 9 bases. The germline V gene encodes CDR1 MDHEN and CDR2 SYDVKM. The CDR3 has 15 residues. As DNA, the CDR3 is TGTGCCAGCAGTAGGGGGACAGGGCACACCGAGGAGCTGTTTTTT. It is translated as CASSRGTGHTEELFF.

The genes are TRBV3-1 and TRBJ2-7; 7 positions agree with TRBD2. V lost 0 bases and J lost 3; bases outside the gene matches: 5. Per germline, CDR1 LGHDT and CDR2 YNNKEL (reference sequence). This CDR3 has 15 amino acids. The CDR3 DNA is TGTGCCAGCAGCCAAGAGCCTAGCGGTTTCTACGAGCAGTACTTC. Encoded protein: CASSQEPSGFYEQYF.

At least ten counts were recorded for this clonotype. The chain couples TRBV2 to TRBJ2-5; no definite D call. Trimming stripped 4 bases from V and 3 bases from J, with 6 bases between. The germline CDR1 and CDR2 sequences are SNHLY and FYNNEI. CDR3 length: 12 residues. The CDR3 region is CASSVRKETQYF. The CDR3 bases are TGTGCCAGCAGTGTAAGGAAAGAGACCCAGTACTTC.

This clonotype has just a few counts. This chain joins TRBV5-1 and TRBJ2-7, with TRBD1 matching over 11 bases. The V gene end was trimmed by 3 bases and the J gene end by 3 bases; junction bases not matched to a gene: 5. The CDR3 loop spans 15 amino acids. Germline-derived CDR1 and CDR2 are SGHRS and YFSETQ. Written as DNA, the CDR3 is TGCGCCAGCAGCTGGGGACAGGGGGATTTCTACGAGCAGTACTTC. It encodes CASSWGQGDFYEQYF. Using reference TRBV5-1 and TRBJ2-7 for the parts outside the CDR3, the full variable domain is KAGVTQTPRYLIKTRGQQVTLSCSPISGHRSVSWYQQTPGQGLQFLFEYFSETQRNKGNFPGRFSGRQFSNSRSEMNVSTLELGDSALYLCASSWGQGDFYEQYFGPGTRLTVT.

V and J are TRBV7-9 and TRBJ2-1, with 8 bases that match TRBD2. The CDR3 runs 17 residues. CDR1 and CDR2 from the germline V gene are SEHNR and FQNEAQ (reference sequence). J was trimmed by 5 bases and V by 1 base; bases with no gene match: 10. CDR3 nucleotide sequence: TGTGCCAGCAGCTTAGGAGGGGCGGGAGGTGAGAACAATGAGCAGTTCTTC. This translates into CASSLGGAGGENNEQFF.

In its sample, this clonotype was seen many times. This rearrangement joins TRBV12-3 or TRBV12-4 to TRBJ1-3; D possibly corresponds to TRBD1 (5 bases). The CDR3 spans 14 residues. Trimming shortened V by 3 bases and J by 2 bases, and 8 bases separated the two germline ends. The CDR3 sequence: CASSFGGAGNTIYF. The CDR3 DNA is TGTGCCAGCAGTTTTGGAGGGGCTGGAAACACCATATATTTT.

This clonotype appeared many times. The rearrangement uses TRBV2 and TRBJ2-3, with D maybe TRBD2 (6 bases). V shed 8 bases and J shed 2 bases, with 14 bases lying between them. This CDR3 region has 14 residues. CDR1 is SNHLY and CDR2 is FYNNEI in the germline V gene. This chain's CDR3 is CASAGLHNTDTQYF. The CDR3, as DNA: TGTGCCAGCGCGGGGCTCCATAACACAGATACGCAGTATTTT.

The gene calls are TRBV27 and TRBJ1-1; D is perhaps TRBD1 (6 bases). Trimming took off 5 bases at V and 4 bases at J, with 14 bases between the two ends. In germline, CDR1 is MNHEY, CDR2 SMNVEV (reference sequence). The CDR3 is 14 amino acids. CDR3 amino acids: CASSANRGVTEAFF. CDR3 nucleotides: TGTGCCAGCAGTGCAAATAGGGGGGTCACTGAAGCTTTCTTT.

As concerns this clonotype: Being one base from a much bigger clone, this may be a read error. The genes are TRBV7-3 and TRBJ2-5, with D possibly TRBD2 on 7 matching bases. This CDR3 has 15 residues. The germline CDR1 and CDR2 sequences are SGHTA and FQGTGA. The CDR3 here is CASNLGGASQETQYF. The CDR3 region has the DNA TGTGCCAGCAACTTAGGGGGGGCCAGCCAAGAGACCCAGTACTTC. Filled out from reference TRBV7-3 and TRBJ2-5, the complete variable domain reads GAGVSQTPSNKVTEKGKYVELRCDPISGHTALYWYRQSLGQGPEFLIYFQGTGAADDSGLPNDRFFAVRPEGSVSTLKIQRTERGDSAVYLCASNLGGASQETQYFGPGTRLLVL.